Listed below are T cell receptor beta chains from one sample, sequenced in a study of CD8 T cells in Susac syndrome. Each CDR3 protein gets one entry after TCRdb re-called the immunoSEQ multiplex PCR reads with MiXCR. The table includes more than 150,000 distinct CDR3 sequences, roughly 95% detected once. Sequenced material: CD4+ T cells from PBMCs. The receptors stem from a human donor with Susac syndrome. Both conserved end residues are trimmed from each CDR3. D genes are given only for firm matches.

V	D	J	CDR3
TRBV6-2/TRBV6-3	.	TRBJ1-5	ASSRQTAEYSNQPQH
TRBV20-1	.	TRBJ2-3	SARSDSAGRTQY
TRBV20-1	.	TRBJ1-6	SATPGDVGSPLH
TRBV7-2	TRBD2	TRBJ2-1	ASSRTSGIYNEQF
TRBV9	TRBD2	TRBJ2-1	ASSVGLAGEHEQF
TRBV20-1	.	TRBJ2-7	SARVVVSYEQY
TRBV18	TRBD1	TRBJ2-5	ASSPPGQGLQETQY
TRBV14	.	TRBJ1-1	ASSPFRVGGDTEAF
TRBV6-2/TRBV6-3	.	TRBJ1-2	ASSYRGGDYGYT
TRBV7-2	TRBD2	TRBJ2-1	ASSPLAGGEQF
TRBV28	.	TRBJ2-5	ASSPSVLQETQY
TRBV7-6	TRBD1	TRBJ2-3	ASSLGTGGSTDTQY
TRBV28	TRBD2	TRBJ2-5	ASTSSGGGETQY
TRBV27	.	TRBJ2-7	ASSFRGHGSELGGFYEQY
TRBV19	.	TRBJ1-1	ASSTQVQGTEAF
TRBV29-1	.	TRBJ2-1	SVAGLRFNEQF
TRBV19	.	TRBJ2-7	ASSVRDSSYEQY
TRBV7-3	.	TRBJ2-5	ASSPSRGETQY
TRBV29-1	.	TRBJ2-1	SVEEGVGEQF
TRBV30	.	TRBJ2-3	AWGGTDTQY
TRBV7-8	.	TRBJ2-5	ASSLSRQTQY
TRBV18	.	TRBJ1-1	ASSPDIGAF
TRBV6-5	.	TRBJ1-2	ASRSPGARYT
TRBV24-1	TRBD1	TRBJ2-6	ATSDRPGTGLAGANVLT
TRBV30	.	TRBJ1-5	AWSPATDRNNQPQH